These 15 T cell receptor beta chains share one sample of origin, sequenced in a study of shared clonotypes between healthy human individuals. Data came from immunoSEQ multiplex PCR; TCRdb stores just in-frame clones and leaves some out. The sample has some 1 million clones, around 74% seen once. Sequencing was performed on memory CD4+ T cells sorted from blood. Subset of the sample: CD45RA-negative fraction. The receptors here all came from a man younger than 35 in good health.

This clone is a singleton in its sample. CDR3 nucleotides: TGTGCCAGCAGCTTAGGGAGCGGCCGCTCCTACAATGAGCAGTTCTTC. Its protein is CASSLGSGRSYNEQFF. The rearrangement links TRBV7-2 to TRBJ2-1, with D maybe TRBD2 (5 bases). The length of the CDR3 is 16 residues. The germline V gene has CDR1 SGHTA and CDR2 FQGNSA. V gave up 1 base and J gave up 0 bases, with 10 bases separating them.

The J gene is TRBJ2-6, the V gene TRBV7-2; 8 positions agree with TRBD1. After removal of 5 bases from V and 2 bases from J, the junction contained 11 bases not matched to a gene. Germline CDR1 reads SGHTA; CDR2 reads FQGNSA. The CDR3 sequence is 18 residues long. CDR3 nucleotides: TGTGCCAGCAGCATTAAACTTCAGGGGGCGACTGGGGCCAACGTCCTGACTTTC. It specifies CASSIKLQGATGANVLTF.

Concerning this clone itself: Different DNA sequences within this sample yield the same CDR3. The J gene is TRBJ2-7, the V gene TRBV29-1; 8 nucleotides align to TRBD2. CDR1 is SQVTM and CDR2 is ANQGSEA in the germline V gene. V shed 3 bases, J shed 2 bases, and the junction held 0 bases outside the gene matches. The CDR3 covers 12 residues. This chain's CDR3 is CSVEGLAYEQYF. CDR3 coding DNA: TGCAGCGTTGAGGGACTAGCCTACGAGCAGTACTTC.

This clone appeared a few times. The rearrangement joins TRBV28 to TRBJ1-3; no firm D call. The CDR3 consists of 14 residues. V was clipped by 4 bases and J by 0 bases, with 7 bases between them. Germline-derived CDR1 and CDR2 are MDHEN and SYDVKM. CDR3 sequence: CASSWTDSGNTIYF. CDR3 bases: TGTGCCAGCAGTTGGACCGACTCTGGAAACACCATATATTTT.

The J gene is TRBJ2-7, the V gene TRBV4-1; 8 bases map to TRBD2. The CDR3 has 16 amino acids. The germline gives CDR1 MGHRA, CDR2 YSYEKL. J lost 2 bases, V lost 1 base, and 7 bases had no gene match. Written as DNA, the CDR3 is TGCGCCAGCAGCCAAGTGTCTAGCGGGCGGCCCTACGAGCAGTACTTC. Its protein is CASSQVSSGRPYEQYF.

J is TRBJ2-1 and V is TRBV18; 12 nucleotides agree with TRBD2. The CDR3 sequence is 16 residues long. Per the germline V gene, CDR1 is KGHSH and CDR2 is LQKENI. With 6 bases clipped from V and 7 bases from J, the junction kept 10 bases outside the gene matches. In DNA form, the CDR3 reads TGTGCCAGCTCGCGAAATCCCGGGACTAGCGGGAATGAGCAGTTCTTC. Translated, it gives CASSRNPGTSGNEQFF.

The sample holds a few counts of this clone. This chain uses TRBV19 with TRBJ2-3; TRBD1 aligns across 9 bases. The CDR3 is 16 residues long. Trimming removed 7 bases from V and 4 bases from J; junction bases left unmatched: 12. CDR1 is LNHDA and CDR2 is SQIVND in the germline V gene (reference sequence). CDR3 bases: TGTGCCAGTAAAGGGCCCCTCGGGACAGGGTCAGATACGCAGTATTTT. Amino acids: CASKGPLGTGSDTQYF.

The CDR3 here is CAWSPQDYGYTF. The CDR3 nucleotides read TGTGCCTGGAGCCCCCAGGACTATGGCTACACCTTC. The rearrangement joins TRBV30 to TRBJ1-2, with D hard to call. V lost 3 bases and J 3 bases, leaving 8 bases between the germline ends. CDR1 and CDR2 from the germline V gene are GTSNPN and SVGIG (reference sequence). The CDR3 has 12 residues.

The chain combines TRBV11-2 with TRBJ2-7, with 12 bases aligning to TRBD2. V gave up 5 bases and J gave up 0 bases; unmatched junction bases: 14. Per the germline V gene, CDR1 is SGHAT and CDR2 is FQNNGV. The CDR3 loop spans 19 amino acids. Here the CDR3 DNA reads TGTGCCAGCAGCCAAAGGGGGCTAGCGGGAGGGCCCAGCTCCTACGAGCAGTACTTC. This sequence encodes CASSQRGLAGGPSSYEQYF.

The chain carries TRBV5-4 and TRBJ2-4; TRBD1 matches at 7 bases. CDR3 length: 13 amino acids. The germline gives CDR1 SGHNT, CDR2 YYREEE (reference sequence). V shed 3 bases and J 9 bases; nucleotides not matched to a gene: 6. CDR3 protein: CASSWGTVGIQYF. The DNA of the CDR3 is TGTGCCAGCAGCTGGGGGACAGTGGGCATTCAGTACTTC.

The J gene is TRBJ1-6, the V gene TRBV5-6, with D hard to call. From germline, CDR1 is SGHDT and CDR2 YYEEEE. The length of the CDR3 is 14 residues. V was clipped by 2 bases and J by 5 bases, with 8 bases between them. CDR3 protein: CASSFGQDNSPLHF. In DNA form, the CDR3 reads TGTGCCAGCAGCTTTGGCCAGGATAATTCACCCCTCCACTTT. The full variable domain, completed using reference TRBV5-6 and TRBJ1-6, is DAGVTQSPTHLIKTRGQQVTLRCSPKSGHDTVSWYQQALGQGPQFIFQYYEEEERQRGNFPDRFSGHQFPNYSSELNVNALLLGDSALYLCASSFGQDNSPLHFGNGTRLTVT.

This clone was detected a few times. The chain employs TRBV7-8 and TRBJ2-7; no definite D call. Germline lookup yields CDR1 SGHVS and CDR2 FQNEAQ. CDR3 size: 18 residues. V lost 0 bases to trimming and J lost 0 bases, with 18 bases between them. This chain's CDR3 is CASSLAVPDGSFSYEQYF. The CDR3 region has the DNA TGTGCCAGCAGCTTAGCAGTCCCGGACGGCTCTTTCTCCTACGAGCAGTACTTC.

The chain has TRBV6-5 and TRBJ1-5, with 8 bases identical to TRBD1. From germline, CDR1 is MNHEY and CDR2 SVGAGI. The CDR3 covers 16 residues. V lost 4 bases to trimming and J lost 1 base; unmatched junction nucleotides: 6. In nucleotides, the CDR3 is TGTGCCAGCAGTTCCGGACAGGGATTAAGCAATCAGCCCCAGCATTTT. Amino acid sequence: CASSSGQGLSNQPQHF.

J is TRBJ2-1 and V is TRBV6-4, with 11 bases identical to TRBD1. In germline, CDR1 is MRHNA, CDR2 SNTAGT. The ends lost 7 bases at V and 7 bases at J; junction bases unmatched: 6. CDR3 length equals 14 residues. For the CDR3, the DNA is TGTGCCAGCACTGGGACAGGGGGTTCGAATGAGCAGTTCTTC. This encodes CASTGTGGSNEQFF.

This clone has only one observation. The CDR3: CASSYPGQGSYEQYF. CDR3 DNA sequence: TGTGCCAGCAGTTATCCGGGACAGGGTTCCTACGAGCAGTACTTC. This sequence joins TRBV28 and TRBJ2-7; TRBD1 aligns across 9 bases. After removal of 4 bases from V and 1 base from J, the junction contained 5 bases not matched to a gene. Germline assignment: CDR1 MDHEN and CDR2 SYDVKM. This CDR3 spans 15 amino acids.